The clone carrying this T cell receptor (beta chain) was counted only a few times. Its target is not known. The data derive from a study of long-term antiretroviral therapy in people with HIV. Regarding the study as a whole: ART-treated samples gained diversity yet remained below transplant donor controls.

CDR3 length: 14 residues. Germline CDR1 reads SGHDN; CDR2 reads FVKESK. V was trimmed by 0 bases and J by 8 bases, leaving 13 bases between them. Assay version v3.0 of immunoSEQ was used, and it was run at survey level. For every sample, sequencing targeted roughly 35,000-50,000 T-cell genomes. Measured with immunoSEQ multiplex PCR; TCRdb has only the in-frame clones, and not every one. The table includes under 20,000 clones, around 79% detected once. The input for sequencing was unsorted PBMCs, taken at the start of antiretroviral therapy, before treatment. V and J are TRBV14 and TRBJ1-2; unclear D gene. This clonotype was obtained from a man aged 18 to 35 with HIV. CDR3 DNA sequence: TGTGCCAGCAGCCAAGAGGACCCTAGTGGGGGCTACACCTTC. It specifies CASSQEDPSGGYTF.